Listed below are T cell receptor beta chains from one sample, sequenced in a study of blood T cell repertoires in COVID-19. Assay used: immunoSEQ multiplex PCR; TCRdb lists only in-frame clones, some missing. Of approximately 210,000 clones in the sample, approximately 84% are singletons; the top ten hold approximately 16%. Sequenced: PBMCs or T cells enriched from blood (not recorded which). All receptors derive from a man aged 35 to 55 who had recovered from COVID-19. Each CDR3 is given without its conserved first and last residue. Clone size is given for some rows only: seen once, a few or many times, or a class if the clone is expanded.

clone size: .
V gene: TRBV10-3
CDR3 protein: AIRGDLAGNTIY

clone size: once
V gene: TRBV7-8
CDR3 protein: ASGLRGSFTDTQY

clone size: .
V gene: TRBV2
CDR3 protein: ASRDHNRDRGHYGYT

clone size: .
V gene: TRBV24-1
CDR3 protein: ATSDRDRGNTGELF

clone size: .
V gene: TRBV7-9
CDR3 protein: ASSREQVGWSKLF

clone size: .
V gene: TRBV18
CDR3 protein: ASSPGTSPNEQF

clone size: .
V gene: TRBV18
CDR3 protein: ASSGQFYGYT

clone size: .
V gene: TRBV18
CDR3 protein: ASSPDRAGANVLT

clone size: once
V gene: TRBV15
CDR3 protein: ATSRLAGFPSTDTQY

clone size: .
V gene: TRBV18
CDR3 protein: ASSRDSDNQPQH

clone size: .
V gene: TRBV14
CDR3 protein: ASSHNLNTEAF

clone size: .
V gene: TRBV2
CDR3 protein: ASSERGNSPLH

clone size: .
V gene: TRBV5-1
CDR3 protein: ASSLQEAGGYT

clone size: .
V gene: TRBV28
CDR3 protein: ASSFYESNSGANVLT

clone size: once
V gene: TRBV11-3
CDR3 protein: ASSFSGNEQF

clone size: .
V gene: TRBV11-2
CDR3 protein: ASSPVRGSYEQY

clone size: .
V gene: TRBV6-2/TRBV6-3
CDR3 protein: ASSHPQRAGNTIY

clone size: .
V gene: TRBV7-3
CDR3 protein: ASSYQGAGETQY

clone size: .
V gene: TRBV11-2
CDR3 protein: ASSLRSGSGEINEQF

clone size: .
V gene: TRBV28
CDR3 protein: ASSPRQGGTEAF

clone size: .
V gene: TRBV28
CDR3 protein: ASSSNTEAF

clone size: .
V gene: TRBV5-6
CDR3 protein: ASSRTGFKAEAF

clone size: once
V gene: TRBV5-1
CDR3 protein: ASSLGSGAYEQY

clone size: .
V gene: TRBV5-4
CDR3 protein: ASSFQTSGGTDTQY

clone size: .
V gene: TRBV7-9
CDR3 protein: ASSGDRDRNQPQH

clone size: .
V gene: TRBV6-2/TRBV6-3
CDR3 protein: ASSGDREEETQY

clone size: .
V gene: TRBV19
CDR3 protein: ASSTGQGFNTDTQY

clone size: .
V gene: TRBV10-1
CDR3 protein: ASTGQGPGDQPQH

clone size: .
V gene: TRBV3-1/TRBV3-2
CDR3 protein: ASSQDFRLAGSTDTQY